The clone carrying this T cell receptor (beta chain) was observed a few times. Its antigen is unidentified. This sample includes further DNA sequences coding for the same CDR3. The data originate from a study of cytomegalovirus exposure and HLA in healthy donors. Looking at the study overall: An analysis done earlier identified more than 100 million unique TCR beta sequences from 190 million or so T cells. Study-wide results and caveats: In a later analysis, across HLA loci, associated TCR counts were highest for DRB1, lowest for HLA-C. There were several of the most significant clusters that appeared linked to common viral pathogens in a later analysis.

CDR3 length: 15 amino acids. Germline V lookup: CDR1 SGHRS, CDR2 YFSETQ. The ends were cut back, 0 bases at V and 2 bases at J, with 10 bases in the middle. Healthy bone marrow donors made up the donor group. PCR amplification relied on 60 Vbeta primers (plus 13 Jbeta primers). Produced via immunoSEQ multiplex PCR; TCRdb's table is partial and in-frame only. The sample shows 200,000 to 250,000 clones, just over 75% of them seen only once. The source of this sequence is a man younger than 30 in good health and CMV-seronegative. The material sequenced was PBMCs. The gene calls are TRBV5-1 and TRBJ2-3; D possibly corresponds to TRBD1 (5 bases). CDR3 nucleotide sequence: TGCGCCAGCAGCTTGGGTGGACAAATCACAGATACGCAGTATTTT. It yields the protein CASSLGGQITDTQYF. Full variable domain (outside the CDR3, taken from reference TRBV5-1 and TRBJ2-3): KAGVTQTPRYLIKTRGQQVTLSCSPISGHRSVSWYQQTPGQGLQFLFEYFSETQRNKGNFPGRFSGRQFSNSRSEMNVSTLELGDSALYLCASSLGGQITDTQYFGPGTRLTVL.